A single T cell receptor (beta chain) is shown here with its context. This record belongs to a study of brain metastases from non-small cell lung cancer. The CDR3 spans 17 residues. Germline V gene lookup returns CDR1 SGHKS and CDR2 YYEKEE (reference sequence). V shed 5 bases, J shed 0 bases, and the junction held 11 bases outside the gene matches. This table comes from immunoSEQ multiplex PCR, and its TCRdb copy is limited to in-frame clones, with some not included. The table has some 1,500 clones, around 86% seen once. The J gene is TRBJ1-3, the V gene TRBV5-5, with 7 bases matching TRBD1. This receptor was obtained from a donor over 35 with non-small cell lung cancer. Sequencing input: tumor-adjacent normal tissue. CDR3: CASRKGGQPVSGNTIYF. CDR3 bases: TGTGCCAGCAGGAAAGGGGGACAGCCGGTCTCTGGAAACACCATATATTTT.